This T cell receptor beta chain was sequenced in a study of T cells in Graves' hyperthyroidism and ophthalmopathy. The investigators amplified TCR beta CDR3 regions from RNA transcripts. When the TCR CDR3 underwent first-round RT-PCR, the HTBI primer set was used. TCRdb reprocessed the multiplex PCR reads via MiXCR and lists one record per CDR3 protein. The sample lists over 450,000 distinct CDR3 sequences; approximately 17% were seen once. Study findings and constraints: Separating ophthalmopathy from stable hyperthyroidism was achieved by a 13 V-J model.

The CDR3 consists of 17 residues. V was pared by 0 bases and J by 6 bases, with 5 bases of the junction left unmatched. Germline V gives CDR1 MNHEY, CDR2 SVGEGT. Diagnoses used clinical symptoms, serum thyroxine and TRAb, thyroid ultrasound and orbital computed tomography. This clonotype was observed many times. Its antigen is as yet unknown. Sequenced input: blood. The receptor was isolated from a woman aged 18-29 years with Graves' ophthalmopathy. The chain has TRBV6-2 or TRBV6-3 and TRBJ2-1, with TRBD2 identical over 13 bases. The CDR3 DNA reads as TGTGCCAGCAGTTACTCAAGGACTAGCGGGAGTGTCAATGAGCAGTTCTTC. Its translation: CASSYSRTSGSVNEQFF.